The 27 T cell receptor beta chains in this list originate from one sample, sequenced in a study of cytomegalovirus exposure and HLA in healthy donors. The PCR employed 60 Vbeta primers together with 13 Jbeta primers. Data came from immunoSEQ multiplex PCR; TCRdb stores just in-frame clones and leaves some out. The table has about 190,000 clones, around three quarters seen once. The sequencing sample was made of PBMCs. The receptor set was obtained from a woman aged 25 to 39 in good health and CMV-seropositive.

V usage is TRBV10-3 and J usage is TRBJ1-2, with a possible D match to TRBD1 (5 bases). V was pared by 0 bases and J by 6 bases, with 11 bases between. Germline V gives CDR1 ENHRY, CDR2 SYGVKD. The CDR3 length is 14 residues. CDR3 sequence (DNA): TGTGCCATCAGTGAGTCTGAAGGGGCGGATGGCTACACCTTC. Encoded protein: CAISESEGADGYTF.

This clone was recorded a few times. Other DNA sequences in the same sample also yield this CDR3. The chain links TRBV5-4 to TRBJ1-3; D might be TRBD1 (6 bases). The CDR3 extends over 15 amino acids. Germline lookup yields CDR1 SGHNT and CDR2 YYREEE (reference sequence). V lost 4 bases and J 0 bases, leaving 11 bases between the germline ends. The CDR3 DNA reads TGTGCCAGCAGCCTCGACAGGAGCTCTGGAAACACCATATATTTT. Protein: CASSLDRSSGNTIYF.

This clone appeared a single time. This rearrangement joins TRBV5-3 to TRBJ1-1, with TRBD1 identical over 10 bases. TRBV5-3 is an ORF, and what it does is uncertain. The CDR3 length is 16 residues. V was clipped by 4 bases and J by 1 base; unmatched bases: 7. The CDR3 is CARSLLTGGRNTEAFF. CDR3 in DNA: TGTGCCAGAAGCCTCCTGACAGGGGGCCGGAACACTGAAGCTTTCTTT.

The V gene is TRBV30, the J gene TRBJ2-7; 7 nucleotides align to TRBD2. J gave up 2 bases and V 3 bases, and 7 bases lay outside the gene matches. This CDR3 contains 14 residues. The germline CDR1 and CDR2 sequences are GTSNPN and SVGIG (reference sequence). The CDR3 region has the DNA TGTGCCTGGAGCGCACTAGCGCAGACCTACGAGCAGTACTTC. Translating it yields CAWSALAQTYEQYF.

This clone was seen a few times. The rearrangement uses TRBV30 and TRBJ1-2; weak D call: TRBD1 (5 bases). Between the trimmed V and J ends, which lost 0 bases and 6 bases, there was a span of 14 bases. Looked up from germline, CDR1 is GTSNPN and CDR2 is SVGIG (reference sequence). The CDR3 runs to 14 residues. CDR3 coding DNA: TGTGCCTGGAGTGTAGAATCAGGGAGGGATGGCTACACCTTC. Amino acids: CAWSVESGRDGYTF.

This chain joins TRBV18 and TRBJ2-7; a weak D match, TRBD2 (6 bases). The CDR3 length is 14 residues. Trimming removed 0 bases from V and 0 bases from J, with 6 bases in between. Germline V gives CDR1 KGHSH, CDR2 LQKENI. The CDR3 bases are TGTGCCAGCTCACCACCGGGACTCTCCTACGAGCAGTACTTC. Amino acid sequence: CASSPPGLSYEQYF. Full variable domain (remainder filled in from reference TRBV18 and TRBJ2-7): NAGVMQNPRHLVRRRGQEARLRCSPMKGHSHVYWYRQLPEEGLKFMVYLQKENIIDESGMPKERFSAEFPKEGPSILRIQQVVRGDSAAYFCASSPPGLSYEQYFGPGTRLTVT.

The DNA of the CDR3 is TGTGCCAGCAGTTTACAGGGGCAGAGCAATCAGCCCCAGCATTTT. This sequence encodes CASSLQGQSNQPQHF. The V call is TRBV6-6, the J call TRBJ1-5, with 7 bases fitting TRBD1. This CDR3 region has 15 residues. Germline values: CDR1 MNHNY, CDR2 SVGAGI (reference sequence). Losses at the gene ends were 4 bases for V and 1 base for J; bases not matched to a gene: 4.

Only a few counts were recorded for this clone. The V gene is TRBV27, the J gene TRBJ1-1; 10 bases are a match to TRBD1. The germline gives CDR1 MNHEY, CDR2 SMNVEV (reference sequence). This CDR3 spans 16 amino acids. V lost 3 bases, J lost 2 bases, and 6 bases stayed unmatched. Written as DNA, the CDR3 is TGTGCCAGCAGTTTCGACAGGGGGCATGGAAACACTGAAGCTTTCTTT. Its protein product is CASSFDRGHGNTEAFF.

The CDR3 sequence is CASSLQQGREKLFF. The CDR3 nucleotides read TGTGCCAGCAGCTTACAACAGGGTCGTGAAAAACTGTTTTTT. This chain joins TRBV7-2 and TRBJ1-4; D possibly corresponds to TRBD1 (6 bases). With 2 bases removed from V and 7 bases from J, the gap between germline ends came to 11 bases. Germline CDR1 is SGHTA and CDR2 is FQGNSA. This CDR3 has 14 residues.

The rearrangement links TRBV13 to TRBJ2-3; the D gene is possibly TRBD2 (5 bases). The CDR3 runs 15 residues. The V end was cut by 2 bases, the J end by 0 bases, with 9 bases between. CDR1 PRHDT and CDR2 FYEKMQ come from the germline V gene (reference sequence). CDR3 sequence reads: CASSLREGSTDTQYF. The CDR3 DNA reads as TGTGCCAGCAGCTTACGAGAGGGAAGCACAGATACGCAGTATTTT.

The gene calls are TRBV6-1 and TRBJ1-1; possibly TRBD1 for D (6 bases). V was shortened by 2 bases and J by 8 bases, with 15 bases between the two germline ends. This CDR3 spans 14 amino acids. Germline V CDR1 and CDR2: MNHNS, SASEGT. The CDR3 DNA follows: TGTGCCAGCAGTGAACGGGGAACGAGGGGGGAAGCTTTCTTT. Translated: CASSERGTRGEAFF.

The chain joins TRBV5-4 to TRBJ1-1; 7 nucleotides agree with TRBD1. Trimming took 4 bases from V and 0 from J; bases not matched to a gene: 3. CDR1 is SGHNT and CDR2 is YYREEE in the germline V gene (reference sequence). The CDR3 consists of 14 residues. CDR3 amino acids: CASSVGTVNTEAFF. In DNA, the CDR3 is TGTGCCAGCAGCGTCGGGACAGTGAACACTGAAGCTTTCTTT.

The rearrangement joins TRBV27 to TRBJ1-2, with D uncertain. The germline V gene encodes CDR1 MNHEY and CDR2 SMNVEV (reference sequence). The V gene lost 0 bases and the J gene lost 5 bases, with 7 bases spanning the gap. The CDR3 is made up of 13 amino acids. CDR3 protein: CASSLSAGYGYTF. CDR3 nucleotide sequence: TGTGCCAGCAGTTTATCGGCCGGGTATGGCTACACCTTC.

This clone was seen just once. The genes are TRBV6-1 and TRBJ2-2, with unresolved D. The CDR3 loop spans 14 amino acids. In germline, CDR1 is MNHNS, CDR2 SASEGT. Trimming shortened V by 6 bases and J by 8 bases, and 16 bases separated the two germline ends. CDR3 amino acids: CASSAESFVGELFF. CDR3 nucleotide sequence: TGTGCCAGCAGCGCGGAGTCCTTTGTTGGGGAGCTGTTTTTT.

This chain uses TRBV28 with TRBJ1-2, with 9 bases matching TRBD1. Trimming removed 6 bases from V and 2 bases from J; junction bases left unmatched: 1. Germline lookup yields CDR1 MDHEN and CDR2 SYDVKM. The CDR3 is 13 amino acids. The CDR3 sequence: CASRDRGNYGYTF. The CDR3 DNA reads as TGTGCCAGCAGAGACAGGGGGAACTATGGCTACACCTTC.

The chain is built from TRBV10-3 and TRBJ1-1, with D possibly TRBD1 on 5 matching bases. The CDR3 runs to 13 residues. Between the trimmed V and J ends, which lost 6 bases and 0 bases, there was a span of 8 bases. Per the germline V gene, CDR1 is ENHRY and CDR2 is SYGVKD. The CDR3 is CAIRGDLNTEAFF. The CDR3 DNA is TGTGCCATCAGAGGGGATCTGAACACTGAAGCTTTCTTT.

This clone is a singleton in its sample. J is TRBJ2-1 and V is TRBV27; D is possibly TRBD2 (5 bases). The CDR3 has 18 amino acids. In germline, CDR1 is MNHEY, CDR2 SMNVEV (reference sequence). V lost 3 bases to trimming and J lost 3 bases, with 21 bases between them. The CDR3 region has the DNA TGTGCCAGCAGTTTTGGCTCCCCAGGAGGCCGGATCTACAATGAGCAGTTCTTC. Residues: CASSFGSPGGRIYNEQFF.

The V and J genes are TRBV7-2 and TRBJ1-1; 8 positions match TRBD1. CDR1 is SGHTA, CDR2 FQGNSA, per germline. Trimming at V came to 2 bases and at J to 12 bases, leaving 5 bases not matched to a gene. The CDR3 loop spans 12 amino acids. The CDR3 loop is CASSLNTGGPFF. CDR3 nucleotide sequence: TGTGCCAGCAGCTTAAATACAGGGGGACCTTTCTTT.

V is TRBV7-8 and J is TRBJ2-5; D not resolved. The end of the DNA aligns better with TRBJ2-7, so the J call may be wrong. This CDR3 is built from 12 residues. CDR1 is SGHVS, CDR2 FQNEAQ, per germline. In nucleotides, the CDR3 is TGTGCCAGCAGCCCCCGCCTCTACGAGCAGTACTTC. It encodes CASSPRLYEQYF.

The chain carries TRBV6-1 and TRBJ1-3; the D is unclear. The germline gives CDR1 MNHNS, CDR2 SASEGT. Trimming removed 8 bases from V and 8 bases from J, with 13 bases in between. The CDR3 loop spans 12 amino acids. The CDR3 region is CASGGWRDTIYF. In DNA, the CDR3 is TGTGCCAGCGGTGGCTGGCGGGACACCATATATTTT.

This clone was counted only a few times. The chain recombines TRBV4-3 with TRBJ2-2; a weak D match, TRBD2 (6 bases). This CDR3 contains 15 residues. V was trimmed by 4 bases and J by 2 bases, leaving 11 bases between them. Germline V gene lookup returns CDR1 LGHNA and CDR2 YSLEER. The CDR3 here is CASSRGDGNTGELFF. Written as DNA, the CDR3 is TGCGCCAGCAGCCGCGGGGACGGTAACACCGGGGAGCTGTTTTTT.

The V gene is TRBV27, the J gene TRBJ2-3; the D gene is possibly TRBD1 (6 bases). This CDR3 region has 15 residues. CDR1 is MNHEY and CDR2 is SMNVEV in the germline V gene (reference sequence). The ends were cut back, 4 bases at V and 7 bases at J, with 18 bases in the middle. CDR3 DNA: TGTGCCAGCAGTTCATCGGGACAAGGAAAGTATACGCAGTATTTT. This codes for CASSSSGQGKYTQYF.

The rearrangement joins TRBV19 to TRBJ1-5, with D hard to call. Germline CDR1 reads LNHDA; CDR2 reads SQIVND (reference sequence). V was pared by 7 bases and J by 2 bases, with 15 bases between. This CDR3 is 15 amino acids long. DNA of the CDR3: TGTGCCAGTAAGGAGAGGTTCGATGGCAATCAGCCCCAGCATTTT. Its protein is CASKERFDGNQPQHF.

About this clone itself: A read error may produce the germline difference seen at one junction end. The rearrangement links TRBV4-1 to TRBJ2-7, with 13 bases lining up with TRBD2. There are 19 residues in the CDR3. Germline values: CDR1 MGHRA, CDR2 YSYEKL. CDR3 sequence: CASSQDSYTSGRGSYEQCF. The CDR3, as DNA: TGCGCCAGCAGCCAAGATTCCTATACTAGCGGGAGGGGATCCTACGAGCAGTGCTTC.

The chain carries TRBV14 and TRBJ1-2; D uncertain. The CDR3 runs to 13 residues. CDR1 and CDR2 from the germline V gene are SGHDN and FVKESK. The ends were cut back, 0 bases at V and 4 bases at J, with 6 bases in the middle. CDR3 in amino acids: CASSQDLAYGYTF. The CDR3 coding sequence is TGTGCCAGCAGCCAAGATTTAGCCTATGGCTACACCTTC.

This clone was seen a handful of times. The chain is built from TRBV28 and TRBJ2-5, with 9 bases lining up with TRBD1. Per the germline V gene, CDR1 is MDHEN and CDR2 is SYDVKM. CDR3 length equals 14 residues. Losses at the gene ends were 8 bases for V and 5 bases for J; bases not matched to a gene: 9. The CDR3 loop reads CASVSQGAGETQYF. CDR3 DNA sequence: TGTGCCAGCGTATCACAGGGGGCCGGGGAGACCCAGTACTTC.

The chain joins TRBV5-4 to TRBJ2-7; 8 bases are a match to TRBD1. The CDR3 runs 14 residues. Germline values: CDR1 SGHNT, CDR2 YYREEE (reference sequence). After removal of 3 bases from V and 6 bases from J, the junction contained 8 bases not matched to a gene. Here the CDR3 reads CASSSDRALSEQYF. The CDR3 nucleotides read TGTGCCAGCAGCTCGGACAGGGCTCTCTCCGAGCAGTACTTC.